This passage covers 12 T cell receptor beta chains from one sample sequenced in a study of T cell responses to AZD1222 COVID-19 vaccine. Sequenced by immunoSEQ multiplex PCR; TCRdb stores in-frame clones only, minus some. The data contain approximately 150,000 clones, over 90% of them seen just once; the ten biggest clones take up roughly 2.2%. Sequenced material: peripheral blood, taken on day 0 of AZD1222 vaccination. These receptors all come from an adult in good health.

This rearrangement joins TRBV5-6 to TRBJ1-4; D is uncertain. The CDR3 is made up of 16 amino acids. Trimming took off 1 base at V and 5 bases at J, with 15 bases between the two ends. Per the germline V gene, CDR1 is SGHDT and CDR2 is YYEEEE. CDR3 amino acids: CASSLFRAEGNEKLFF. The DNA for the CDR3 is TGTGCCAGCAGCTTGTTTAGGGCGGAAGGAAATGAAAAACTGTTTTTT.

This chain uses TRBV29-1 with TRBJ2-3; no clear D gene. This CDR3 region has 12 residues. Germline V gene lookup returns CDR1 SQVTM and CDR2 ANQGSEA. The ends were cut back, 8 bases at V and 6 bases at J, with 15 bases in the middle. The CDR3 DNA follows: TGCAGCTTTTGGTGGGGAACCGATACGCAGTATTTT. This gives the protein CSFWWGTDTQYF.

CDR3 protein: CAIRGTSGRAGVEQFF. The CDR3 DNA follows: TGTGCCATCAGGGGGACTAGCGGGAGGGCCGGGGTTGAGCAGTTCTTC. The chain employs TRBV10-3 and TRBJ2-1; 16 bases align to TRBD2. Trimming took 6 bases from V and 9 from J; bases not matched to a gene: 8. Germline-derived CDR1 and CDR2 are ENHRY and SYGVKD. The CDR3 sequence is 16 residues long.

The gene calls are TRBV30 and TRBJ1-4, with 11 bases that match TRBD1. The V and J ends lost 2 bases and 8 bases, in that order; junction bases with no gene match: 10. CDR3 length equals 16 residues. Germline V gene data show CDR1 as GTSNPN and CDR2 as SVGIG (reference sequence). CDR3 loop: CAWSFGQGAVAEKLFF. The CDR3 DNA reads as TGTGCCTGGAGTTTCGGACAGGGGGCTGTTGCGGAAAAACTGTTTTTT.

This clone has just one count. The rearrangement links TRBV6-6 to TRBJ1-5; unclear D gene. Trimming stripped 6 bases from V and 4 bases from J, with 13 bases between. Germline CDR1 MNHNY, CDR2 SVGAGI (reference sequence). This CDR3 region has 14 residues. The CDR3 bases are TGTGCCAGCAGCTTTCCCGGGCCGAATCAGCCCCAGCATTTT. Protein product: CASSFPGPNQPQHF.

The V gene is TRBV3-1 (or the pseudogene TRBV3-2), the J gene TRBJ2-2, with 12 bases that match TRBD2. Germline assignment: CDR1 LGHDT and CDR2 YNNKEL (reference sequence). After removal of 5 bases from V and 3 bases from J, the junction contained 16 bases not matched to a gene. The CDR3 extends over 20 amino acids. The CDR3 DNA reads TGTGCCAGCAGCGGCGACAGATCTAGCGGGAGGGTTTCATACACCGGGGAGCTGTTTTTT. Its protein is CASSGDRSSGRVSYTGELFF.

The J gene is TRBJ2-5, the V gene TRBV12-5; 9 bases are shared with TRBD2. The CDR3 loop spans 14 amino acids. Looked up from germline, CDR1 is LGHNT and CDR2 is FRNRAP. J was trimmed by 3 bases and V by 1 base; bases with no gene match: 0. Here the CDR3 reads CASGLGLAEETQYF. The CDR3 DNA sequence: TGTGCTAGTGGTTTGGGACTAGCGGAAGAGACCCAGTACTTC. The whole variable domain, remainder taken from reference TRBV12-5 and TRBJ2-5, is DARVTQTPRHKVTEMGQEVTMRCQPILGHNTVFWYRQTMMQGLELLAYFRNRAPLDDSGMPKDRFSAEMPDATLATLKIQPSEPRDSAVYFCASGLGLAEETQYFGPGTRLLVL.

In DNA, the CDR3 is TGTGCCAGCAGCCAAAAAGAGTATGGCTACACCTTC. Protein product: CASSQKEYGYTF. The V call is TRBV4-2, the J call TRBJ1-2, with D hard to call. With 2 bases removed from V and 5 bases from J, the gap between germline ends came to 6 bases. The CDR3 is 12 amino acids. In germline, CDR1 is LGHNA, CDR2 YNFKEQ.

The rearrangement joins TRBV7-9 to TRBJ1-6, with no clear D. This CDR3 region has 14 residues. CDR1 and CDR2 (germline): SEHNR, FQNEAQ (reference sequence). The ends were cut back, 6 bases at V and 10 bases at J, with 16 bases in the middle. The CDR3 bases are TGTGCCAGCAGTCATACAAAGAGAGGATCACCCCTCCACTTT. Amino acid sequence: CASSHTKRGSPLHF.

The chain is built from TRBV7-3 and TRBJ2-3; D is perhaps TRBD2 (5 bases). The CDR3 has 14 amino acids. Germline CDR1 reads SGHTA; CDR2 reads FQGTGA. The V and J ends lost 1 base and 6 bases respectively, with 11 bases between them. The CDR3 DNA follows: TGTGCCAGCAGCTTAAAACTATCGGGGGATACGCAGTATTTT. It encodes CASSLKLSGDTQYF.

The chain has TRBV6-4 and TRBJ1-2, with 7 bases identical to TRBD1. The V gene's germline CDR1 is MRHNA and CDR2 SNTAGT. Trimming removed 0 bases from V and 9 bases from J; junction bases left unmatched: 7. CDR3 length: 14 residues. CDR3 DNA sequence: TGTGCCAGCAGTGACTCAAAAGGGGGCGATAGCTACACCTTC. It yields the protein CASSDSKGGDSYTF.

The chain has TRBV6-5 and TRBJ1-2; 9 bases align to TRBD1. J gave up 4 bases and V 6 bases, and 6 bases lay outside the gene matches. Germline loops: CDR1 MNHEY, CDR2 SVGAGI. This CDR3 contains 14 residues. CDR3 sequence (DNA): TGTGCCAGCAGATCCCGGGACAGGGCCTATGGCTACACCTTC. Translation: CASRSRDRAYGYTF.